This T cell receptor beta chain was captured by sequencing in a study of T cells in Graves' hyperthyroidism and ophthalmopathy. Across the study: Peripheral blood specimens were obtained at initial diagnosis, prior to any treatment. Regarding the study as a whole: Model output signaled ophthalmopathy a median about 6.3 months ahead of onset.

Per the germline V gene, CDR1 is PRHDT and CDR2 is FYEKMQ (reference sequence). The V segment lost 2 bases and the J segment 4 bases; nucleotides outside the gene matches: 7. This CDR3 has 17 amino acids. This clonotype was seen many times. Its matching antigen is unknown. What was amplified from RNA transcripts were TCR beta CDR3 regions. Researchers ran a first-round RT-PCR on the TCR CDR3 using the HTBI primer set. TCRdb recomputed calls from the multiplex PCR reads with MiXCR, one row per CDR3 protein. The sample contains about 360,000 distinct CDR3 sequences, around 14% of which appear only once. The sample was blood. The chain has TRBV13 and TRBJ2-7; TRBD2 aligns across 14 bases. This receptor was taken from a woman younger than 35 with Graves' hyperthyroidism that later progressed to Graves' ophthalmopathy. DNA for the CDR3: TGTGCCAGCAGCTTAAGGACTAGCGGGAGGACTATTTACGAGCAGTACTTC. It specifies CASSLRTSGRTIYEQYF.